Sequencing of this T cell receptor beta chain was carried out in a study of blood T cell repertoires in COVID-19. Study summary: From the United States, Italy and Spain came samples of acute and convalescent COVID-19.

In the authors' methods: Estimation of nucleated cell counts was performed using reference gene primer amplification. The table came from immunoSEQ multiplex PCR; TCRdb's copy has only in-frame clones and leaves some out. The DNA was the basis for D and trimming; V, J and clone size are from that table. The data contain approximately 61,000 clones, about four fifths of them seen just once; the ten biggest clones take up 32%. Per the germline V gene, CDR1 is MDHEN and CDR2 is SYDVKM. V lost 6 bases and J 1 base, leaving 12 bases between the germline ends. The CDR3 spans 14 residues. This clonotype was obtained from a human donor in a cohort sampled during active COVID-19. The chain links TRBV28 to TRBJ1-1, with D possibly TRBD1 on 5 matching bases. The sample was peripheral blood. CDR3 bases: TGTGCCAGCAGCCCGGGGGGGAGGAACACTGAAGCTTTCTTT. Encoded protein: CASSPGGRNTEAFF. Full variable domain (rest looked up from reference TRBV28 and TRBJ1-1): DVKVTQSSRYLVKRTGEKVFLECVQDMDHENMFWYRQDPGLGLRLIYFSYDVKMKEKGDIPEGYSVSREKKERFSLILESASTNQTSMYLCASSPGGRNTEAFFGQGTRLTVV.